These T cell receptor beta chains were read from a single sample in a study of blood T cell repertoires in COVID-19. TCRdb's copy holds only in-frame clones and misses some; the assay was immunoSEQ multiplex PCR. The sample has about 180,000 clones; around four fifths are singletons. The sample was peripheral blood. These receptors were collected from a woman aged 55 to 70 with acute or convalescent COVID-19. CDR3s leave out the opening cysteine and the closing phenylalanine or tryptophan.

V gene,CDR3 protein
TRBV9,ASSVETPGLADYNEQF
TRBV5-3,ARSLGQFNYGYT
TRBV2,ASSRRQGANTEAF
TRBV11-3,ASTRGGPGELF
TRBV7-2,ASSTQGTGNQPQH
TRBV6-5,ASRGGQGNYGYT
TRBV18,ASSTGTGSTGELF
TRBV7-3,ASSSLETQY
TRBV28,ASSLSGTSVTDTQY
TRBV19,ASSDRGGGGTDTQY
TRBV4-1,ASSPTDRGRNQPQH
TRBV4-2,ASSQTTKSSNEQF
TRBV19,ASGGGQIGNTIY
TRBV19,ASSIMGQGSTGELF
TRBV7-2,ASSTAGGPQDTQY
TRBV20-1,SAHIQGRYT
TRBV11-2,ASSWSRARRTEAF
TRBV6-2/TRBV6-3,ASSYLGTAEKLF
TRBV29-1,SVEVPGTAYEQY
TRBV4-1,ASSHIRGFTGELF
TRBV6-2/TRBV6-3,ASSDGGGGGPAYEQY
TRBV5-5,ASSFKLGQYNEQF
TRBV5-4,ASSSRQGLNEKLF
TRBV5-4,ASSLNRGGNEKLF
TRBV24-1,ATSDHYQETQY
TRBV4-2,ASSQIPGQGGNQPQH
TRBV11-3,ASSLVSGAGGELF
TRBV19,ASEGGYGYT
TRBV4-2,ASSQGTGGGTGELF
TRBV28,ASGTSSYGYT
TRBV5-1,ASSPGDRWRTEAF
TRBV11-2,ASSPTTGTSYEQY
TRBV4-3,ASSQATGSASNYGYT
TRBV19,ASSIGGGKETQY
TRBV12-3/TRBV12-4,ASSFPGSPLH
TRBV12-3/TRBV12-4,ASSQGGDGELF